These T cell receptor beta chains were read from a single sample in a study of T cell responses to AZD1222 COVID-19 vaccine. Data came from immunoSEQ multiplex PCR; TCRdb stores just in-frame clones and leaves some out. The repertoire holds fewer than 110,000 clones, with about nine tenths as singletons. Specimen: peripheral blood, collected 28 days after the second AZD1222 dose. These receptors came from an adult who received the AZD1222 COVID-19 vaccine. Both conserved end residues are part of each CDR3.

TRBV11-2	TRBJ2-7	17	CASSFLPPGPLAHEQYF
TRBV30	TRBJ1-2	16	CAWSAGTGGRNYGYTF
TRBV6-4	TRBJ2-1	14	CASSERGGGDEQFF
TRBV4-2	TRBJ2-3	15	CASSQGGAGADTQYF
TRBV7-2	TRBJ2-1	19	CASSLTLGAPGDPYNEQFF
TRBV10-3	TRBJ1-1	14	CAISESGRNTEAFF
TRBV9	TRBJ1-3	17	CASSGRGHGYSGNTIYF
TRBV4-3	TRBJ2-7	16	CASSQASGRSSYEQYF
TRBV29-1	TRBJ2-3	15	CSVGRTSGFTDTQYF
TRBV10-3	TRBJ2-1	15	CAISGIGTEDNEQFF
TRBV28	TRBJ2-1	13	CASRWTGPNEQFF
TRBV5-1	TRBJ1-2	13	CASSPGQGNGYTF
TRBV7-8	TRBJ1-2	16	CASSSESPTRGYGYTF
TRBV28	TRBJ1-2	13	CASSGRANYGYTF
TRBV4-3	TRBJ2-7	15	CASSQGRGSSYEQYF
TRBV5-5	TRBJ1-2	15	CASSLDPRADYGYTF
TRBV9	TRBJ1-2	14	CASSAYTENYGYTF
TRBV9	TRBJ1-5	14	CASSVGVSNQPQHF
TRBV5-1	TRBJ1-4	15	CASSLNTGQGEKLFF
TRBV18	TRBJ2-4	19	CASSPSNRLTLLAKNIQYF
TRBV19	TRBJ2-1	15	CASSTQGVPYNEQFF
TRBV29-1	TRBJ1-2	10	CSVDPGTDTF
TRBV12-3/TRBV12-4	TRBJ2-4	13	CASSWGLKNIQYF
TRBV4-1	TRBJ2-7	14	CASSPGQANYEQYF
TRBV18	TRBJ2-2	15	CASSPQGANTGELFF
TRBV4-1	TRBJ2-1	19	CASSHPGLAGGSSYNEQFF
TRBV4-1	TRBJ2-7	16	CASSQIPGQGTYEQYF
TRBV18	TRBJ2-7	16	CASSPPETANPFEQYF
TRBV7-2	TRBJ2-7	13	CASSLVGLGEQYF
TRBV5-6	TRBJ2-3	16	CASSLGLAGRTDTQYF
TRBV12-3/TRBV12-4	TRBJ1-1	10	CASTGSEAFF
TRBV25-1	TRBJ2-2	14	CASSVGQGTGELFF
TRBV18	TRBJ2-7	16	CASSPSPGQLSYEQYF
TRBV5-4	TRBJ2-4	18	CASSRGTSENKDKNIQYF
TRBV7-9	TRBJ1-6	17	CASSTTQGRIYNSPLHF
TRBV27	TRBJ2-5	21	CASRPRGGTGGSGGHQETQYF
TRBV7-6	TRBJ2-3	20	CASSLLLAGQGGTKLDTQYF
TRBV2	TRBJ1-2	14	CASSPLTNLYGYTF
TRBV28	TRBJ2-2	14	CASSLAGDTGELFF
TRBV5-1	TRBJ2-3	13	CASSFDSTDTQYF
TRBV6-1	TRBJ1-2	17	CASSELGSRSRNYGYTF
TRBV7-5	TRBJ2-7	15	CARSQDRGGHYEQYF
TRBV5-4	TRBJ1-1	12	CAGGGENTEAFF
TRBV2	TRBJ1-1	15	CASSGVPDKALEAFF
TRBV12-3/TRBV12-4	TRBJ2-2	13	CASRVRGTGELFF